The clone carrying this TCR beta chain has a count of ten or more. This sample was taken from a study of human T cells and chemical hapten exposure. MiXCR was run by TCRdb on the RACE reads, yielding one entry per CDR3 protein. This sample has about 37,000 distinct CDR3 sequences; less than 5.5% occur once, and the top ten carry 9.5% to 15%. This CDR3 has 16 amino acids. V lost 2 bases and J lost 1, with 15 bases in between. CDR1 SQVTM and CDR2 ANQGSEA come from the germline V gene. As to time point: healthy volunteer bleed at 6 weeks. The study extracted total RNA from unfractionated whole blood. Sequenced material: whole blood. The origin of this receptor is a human donor in good health. Some clones in this sample may be carry-over from other donors' samples. The chain carries TRBV29-1 and TRBJ2-1; D call uncertain. The CDR3 DNA reads TGCAGCGTTGAAACTCAGCAGGCCCGATCCTACAATGAGCAGTTCTTC. Translating gives CSVETQQARSYNEQFF.